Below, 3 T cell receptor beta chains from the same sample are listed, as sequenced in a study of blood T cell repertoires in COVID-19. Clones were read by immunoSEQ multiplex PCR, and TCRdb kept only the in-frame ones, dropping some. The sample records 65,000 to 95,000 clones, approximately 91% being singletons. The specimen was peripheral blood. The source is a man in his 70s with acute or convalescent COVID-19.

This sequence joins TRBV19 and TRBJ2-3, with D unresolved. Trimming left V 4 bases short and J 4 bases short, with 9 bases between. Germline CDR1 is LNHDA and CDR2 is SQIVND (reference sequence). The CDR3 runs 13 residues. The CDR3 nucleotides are TGTGCCAGTAGTACCCAGATGGCAGATACGCAGTATTTT. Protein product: CASSTQMADTQYF.

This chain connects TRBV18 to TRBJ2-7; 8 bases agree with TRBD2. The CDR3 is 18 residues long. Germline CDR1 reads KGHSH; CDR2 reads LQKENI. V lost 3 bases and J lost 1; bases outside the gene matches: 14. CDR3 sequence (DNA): TGTGCCAGCTCACCCCTCGGGCTGGGGACTAGAGAGTCCTACGAGCAGTACTTC. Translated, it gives CASSPLGLGTRESYEQYF.

The CDR3 coding sequence is TGTGCCAGTACCCCCTCCAGCGGGGTTATCAATGAGCAGTTCTTC. Translated, it gives CASTPSSGVINEQFF. The chain has TRBV19 and TRBJ2-1, with 7 bases identical to TRBD2. With 7 bases clipped from V and 6 bases from J, the junction kept 12 bases outside the gene matches. Germline CDR1 and CDR2: LNHDA and SQIVND (reference sequence). The CDR3 extends over 15 amino acids.